One sample yielded the 15 T cell receptor beta chains listed below, sequenced in a study of CD8 T cells in ankylosing spondylitis. TCRdb itself ran the 5' RACE reads through MiXCR, one entry per CDR3 protein. The data contain more than 300,000 distinct CDR3 sequences, around a tenth of them seen just once; the ten biggest clones take up roughly 9.5%. The sequencing sample was made of blood, either unsorted or a sorted T cell fraction (not recorded which). The receptor set was obtained from a female donor with ankylosing spondylitis or in good health (not recorded which).

Comment on this clonotype: Given a much more abundant clone one base away, this may be a read error. V is TRBV7-9 and J is TRBJ2-7, with D uncertain. Germline CDR1 is SEHNR and CDR2 is FQNEAQ (reference sequence). This CDR3 comprises 15 residues. CDR3 region: CASSPQGGIDYEPYF. The CDR3 DNA reads as TGTGCCAGCAGCCCCCAAGGTGGGATAGATTACGAGCCGTACTTC.

This clonotype has a count of ten or more. The chain links TRBV28 to TRBJ2-2, with D possibly being TRBD1 (5 bases). The germline V gene encodes CDR1 MDHEN and CDR2 SYDVKM. Trimming left V 7 bases short and J 3 bases short, with 12 bases between. CDR3 length equals 14 residues. CDR3 sequence reads: CASIATVYTGELFF. Written as DNA, the CDR3 is TGTGCCAGCATTGCGACAGTGTACACCGGGGAGCTGTTTTTT. The variable domain in full, with the rest retrieved from reference TRBV28 and TRBJ2-2, is DVKVTQSSRYLVKRTGEKVFLECVQDMDHENMFWYRQDPGLGLRLIYFSYDVKMKEKGDIPEGYSVSREKKERFSLILESASTNQTSMYLCASIATVYTGELFFGEGSRLTVL.

This clonotype has a count of ten or more. The V gene is TRBV4-2, the J gene TRBJ2-3, with 13 bases that match TRBD2. Germline V gene data show CDR1 as LGHNA and CDR2 as YNFKEQ. The CDR3 is 19 residues long. Germline trimming cut 1 base from V and 6 bases from J; bases unmatched to any gene: 13. CDR3: CASSQGHSRTSGSADTQYF. In DNA form, the CDR3 reads TGTGCCAGCAGCCAAGGACACTCTCGGACTAGCGGGAGTGCTGATACGCAGTATTTT.

This clonotype appeared a few times. The V call is TRBV7-2, the J call TRBJ2-5; D perhaps matches TRBD1 (5 bases). Germline V gene lookup returns CDR1 SGHTA and CDR2 FQGNSA. The CDR3 extends over 13 amino acids. The V and J ends lost 3 bases and 5 bases respectively, with 10 bases between them. CDR3 region: CASSLTVRETQYF. As DNA, the CDR3 is TGTGCCAGCAGCTTGACAGTTAGGGAGACCCAGTACTTC.

In this sample, this clonotype turned up a few times. V is TRBV29-1 and J is TRBJ2-5; perhaps TRBD1 as D (5 bases). This CDR3 contains 15 residues. Germline CDR1 is SQVTM and CDR2 is ANQGSEA. V lost 5 bases, J lost 3 bases, and 19 bases lay in between. CDR3 loop: CSVQGLRVFEETQYF. CDR3 nucleotide sequence: TGCAGCGTTCAAGGGCTCAGGGTATTCGAAGAGACCCAGTACTTC.

This clonotype was seen many times. Here the CDR3 reads CASSQGVRTSTDTQYF. The CDR3 DNA sequence: TGTGCCAGCAGTCAAGGGGTCCGGACTAGCACAGATACGCAGTATTTT. The gene calls are TRBV28 and TRBJ2-3, with D possibly called TRBD1 or TRBD2 (5 bases each). This CDR3 has 16 amino acids. CDR1 and CDR2 (germline): MDHEN, SYDVKM. Trimming removed 5 bases from V and 0 bases from J, with 15 bases in between. Full variable domain (missing parts from reference TRBV28 and TRBJ2-3): DVKVTQSSRYLVKRTGEKVFLECVQDMDHENMFWYRQDPGLGLRLIYFSYDVKMKEKGDIPEGYSVSREKKERFSLILESASTNQTSMYLCASSQGVRTSTDTQYFGPGTRLTVL.

There are a few counts of this clonotype. The chain uses TRBV5-1 and TRBJ2-3; TRBD2 matches at 10 bases. This CDR3 has 16 residues. CDR1 and CDR2 from the germline V gene are SGHRS and YFSETQ. Trimming at V came to 1 base and at J to 4 bases, leaving 6 bases not matched to a gene. CDR3 DNA sequence: TGCGCCAGCAGCTTGCAGCGGGGGGGCCAAGCAGATACGCAGTATTTT. It is translated as CASSLQRGGQADTQYF.

This clonotype was counted ten times or more. The chain is built from TRBV7-3 and TRBJ2-2; 9 bases are shared with TRBD1. This CDR3 is built from 14 residues. Trimming cost V 5 bases and J 7 bases; bases outside gene matches: 5. Germline CDR1 and CDR2: SGHTA and FQGTGA. CDR3 in DNA: TGTGCCAGCAGCCCGGGACAGGGCATCGGGGAGCTGTTTTTT. Its protein product is CASSPGQGIGELFF. The full variable domain, in which reference TRBV7-3 and TRBJ2-2 provide the parts outside the CDR3, is GAGVSQTPSNKVTEKGKYVELRCDPISGHTALYWYRQSLGQGPEFLIYFQGTGAADDSGLPNDRFFAVRPEGSVSTLKIQRTERGDSAVYLCASSPGQGIGELFFGEGSRLTVL.

This clonotype appeared many times. In DNA, the CDR3 is TGTGCCAGCAGCCTTAAAACTAGCGGGAGCGAGGAGCAGTTCTTC. It yields the protein CASSLKTSGSEEQFF. The chain carries TRBV5-8 and TRBJ2-1; TRBD2 agrees at 11 bases. The J segment lost 10 bases and the V segment lost 4 bases, leaving 10 bases of the junction unmatched. The CDR3 covers 15 residues. Germline lookup yields CDR1 SGHTS and CDR2 YDEGEE.

Written as DNA, the CDR3 is TGCAGTGCTAGAGTTTGGAACAGGGCGGCCAACGAGCAGTACTTC. Protein: CSARVWNRAANEQYF. This sequence joins TRBV20-1 and TRBJ2-7; perhaps TRBD1 as D (6 bases). Trimming took 1 base from V and 5 from J, leaving 18 bases between them. CDR3 length: 15 residues. The germline gives CDR1 DFQATT, CDR2 SNEGSKA (reference sequence).

Here the CDR3 DNA reads TGTGCCAGCAGCTTTGGGGTAGATCAGCCCCAGCATTTT. Protein: CASSFGVDQPQHF. This chain connects TRBV7-2 to TRBJ1-5; no definite D call. V was shortened by 3 bases and J by 5 bases, with 8 bases between the two germline ends. The CDR3 is made up of 13 amino acids. Germline V gene sequence: CDR1 SGHTA, CDR2 FQGNSA.

The chain carries TRBV12-3 or TRBV12-4 and TRBJ1-5; D is ambiguous. V was cut by 6 bases and J by 5 bases, with 14 bases left in between. This CDR3 comprises 14 residues. The CDR3 region has the DNA TGTGCCAGCAGCTTGGGGAGGGTATATCAGCCCCAGCATTTT. This gives the protein CASSLGRVYQPQHF.

This clonotype was picked up many times. The V and J genes are TRBV12-3 or TRBV12-4 and TRBJ2-1; D gene ambiguous. The germline V and J ends were trimmed by 1 base and 7 bases, with 5 bases remaining between them. This CDR3 is 12 amino acids long. The CDR3 nucleotides are TGTGCCAGCAGTTTAGACGGGAATGAGCAGTTCTTC. This gives the protein CASSLDGNEQFF.

V gene TRBV2 combines with J gene TRBJ1-2; possible D gene TRBD1, 5 bases. Trimming removed 4 bases at V and 0 bases at J, with 9 bases between. The CDR3 runs 14 residues. CDR1 is SNHLY, CDR2 FYNNEI, per germline. DNA of the CDR3: TGTGCCAGCAGTGGTGGGGGTTCTAACTATGGCTACACCTTC. Translation: CASSGGGSNYGYTF. Looking up the rest from reference TRBV2 and TRBJ1-2 gives the full variable domain: EPEVTQTPSHQVTQMGQEVILRCVPISNHLYFYWYRQILGQKVEFLVSFYNNEISEKSEIFDDQFSVERPDGSNFTLKIRSTKLEDSAMYFCASSGGGSNYGYTFGSGTRLTVV.

In its sample, this clonotype was seen a few times. The chain combines TRBV27 with TRBJ2-2, with D maybe TRBD1 (6 bases). The CDR3 is made up of 15 amino acids. The germline CDR1 and CDR2 sequences are MNHEY and SMNVEV (reference sequence). The V end lost 6 bases, the J end lost 3 bases, and 14 bases lay between the germline ends. CDR3 residues: CASSLTGSYTGELFF. CDR3 sequence (DNA): TGTGCCAGCAGCCTGACAGGTTCTTACACCGGGGAGCTGTTTTTT.